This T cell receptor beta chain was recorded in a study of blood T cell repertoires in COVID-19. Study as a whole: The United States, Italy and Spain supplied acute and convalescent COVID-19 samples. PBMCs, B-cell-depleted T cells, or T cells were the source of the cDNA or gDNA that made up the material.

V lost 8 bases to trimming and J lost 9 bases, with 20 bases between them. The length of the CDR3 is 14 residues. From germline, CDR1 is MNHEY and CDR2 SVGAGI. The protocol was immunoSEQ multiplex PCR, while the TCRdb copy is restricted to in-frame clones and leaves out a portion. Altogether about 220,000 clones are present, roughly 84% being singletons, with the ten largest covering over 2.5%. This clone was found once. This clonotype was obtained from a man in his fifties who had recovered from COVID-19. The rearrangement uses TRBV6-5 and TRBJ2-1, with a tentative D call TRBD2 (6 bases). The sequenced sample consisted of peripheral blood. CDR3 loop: CASRGGNDLGEQFF. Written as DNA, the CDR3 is TGTGCCAGCCGGGGCGGGAATGACTTGGGTGAGCAGTTCTTC.